Presented here are 15 T cell receptor beta chains from one specimen sequenced in a study of memory CD4+ T cells and cytomegalovirus serostatus. The table came from immunoSEQ multiplex PCR; TCRdb's copy has only in-frame clones and leaves some out. Of some 48,000 clones listed, roughly 78% are singletons. The sort gate was single viable CD3+CD4+CD8-CD45RO+ cells for memory CD4+ T cells. Sequencing was performed on memory CD4+ T cells from blood. The receptor set was obtained from an adult in good health and CMV-seronegative.

This clone was picked up a small number of times. The V and J genes are TRBV7-2 and TRBJ2-2; D might be TRBD1 (6 bases). Germline values: CDR1 SGHTA, CDR2 FQGNSA. The V end was cut by 1 base, the J end by 6 bases, with 18 bases between. The CDR3 consists of 17 residues. Written as DNA, the CDR3 is TGTGCCAGCAGCTTAGTTGGCAGGGGAATAGAGTCCGGGGAGCTGTTTTTT. Amino acid sequence: CASSLVGRGIESGELFF.

The chain combines TRBV5-1 with TRBJ2-1, with TRBD2 as a possible D gene (6 bases). The ends were cut back, 4 bases at V and 8 bases at J, with 19 bases in the middle. This CDR3 is 15 amino acids long. Germline V CDR1 and CDR2: SGHRS, YFSETQ. Written as DNA, the CDR3 is TGCGCCAGCAGCCGGAGGGTAACCGGGGGAGATGAGCAGTTCTTC. Its translation is CASSRRVTGGDEQFF.

The sample holds a few counts of this clone. This rearrangement joins TRBV5-6 to TRBJ1-3; D is uncertain. Trimming pared 4 bases from V and 3 bases from J, leaving 8 bases between. This CDR3 comprises 13 residues. Germline V gene lookup returns CDR1 SGHDT and CDR2 YYEEEE. CDR3 loop: CASSPAFGNTIYF. The CDR3 DNA sequence: TGTGCCAGCAGCCCGGCCTTTGGAAACACCATATATTTT.

This rearrangement joins TRBV7-2 to TRBJ2-5, with 8 bases identical to TRBD2. CDR1 is SGHTA and CDR2 is FQGNSA in the germline V gene. The trim removed 4 bases at V and 6 bases at J, leaving 16 bases unmatched. The CDR3 is 17 amino acids. The CDR3: CASSSRTGGGGGKTQYF. CDR3 DNA: TGTGCCAGCAGCTCCCGGACGGGGGGGGGCGGAGGAAAGACCCAGTACTTC.

The chain is built from TRBV5-4 and TRBJ2-3; D gene uncertain. Trimming took off 3 bases at V and 4 bases at J, with 18 bases between the two ends. This CDR3 is 16 amino acids long. From germline, CDR1 is SGHNT and CDR2 YYREEE (reference sequence). Written as DNA, the CDR3 is TGTGCCAGCAGCTCCGGGCCTAACGGGCCCGCAGATACGCAGTATTTT. Protein: CASSSGPNGPADTQYF.

This chain connects TRBV28 to TRBJ1-3; D gene uncertain. The V end lost 10 bases, the J end lost 0 bases, and 4 bases lay between the germline ends. This CDR3 region has 11 residues. Germline assignment: CDR1 MDHEN and CDR2 SYDVKM. Here the CDR3 reads CATYSGNTIYF. The CDR3 DNA sequence: TGTGCCACCTACTCTGGAAACACCATATATTTT.

The genes are TRBV11-2 and TRBJ2-5; 8 nucleotides match TRBD2. Germline assignment: CDR1 SGHAT and CDR2 FQNNGV. CDR3 length: 14 amino acids. J gave up 1 base and V 6 bases, and 4 bases lay outside the gene matches. The CDR3 sequence is CASSSGAFQETQYF. The CDR3 nucleotides are TGTGCCAGCAGTAGCGGGGCCTTCCAAGAGACCCAGTACTTC.

The table lists this clone with a few counts. This rearrangement joins TRBV28 to TRBJ1-1; the D gene is possibly TRBD1 (5 bases). This CDR3 is built from 15 residues. V was shortened by 8 bases and J by 0 bases, with 16 bases between the two germline ends. Germline lookup yields CDR1 MDHEN and CDR2 SYDVKM. For the CDR3, the DNA is TGTGCCAGCCCCAGGGCGGCCAACATGAACACTGAAGCTTTCTTT. It is translated as CASPRAANMNTEAFF.

The CDR3 spells CASSSSTAYREGGEQYF. As DNA, the CDR3 is TGTGCCAGCAGCTCATCAACCGCCTACAGGGAGGGTGGAGAGCAGTACTTC. This sequence joins TRBV7-2 and TRBJ2-7; D is perhaps TRBD2 (7 bases). The V end lost 4 bases, the J end lost 7 bases, and 26 bases lay between the germline ends. CDR3 length: 17 residues. Germline V gene sequence: CDR1 SGHTA, CDR2 FQGNSA.

The V gene is TRBV27, the J gene TRBJ2-1; TRBD2 aligns across 10 bases. The length of the CDR3 is 18 residues. V was pared by 6 bases and J by 4 bases, with 15 bases of the junction left unmatched. The germline CDR1 and CDR2 sequences are MNHEY and SMNVEV (reference sequence). Written as DNA, the CDR3 is TGTGCCAGCAGCCCAACCCAATACTATAGCGGGGGGTACAATGAGCAGTTCTTC. Translating it yields CASSPTQYYSGGYNEQFF.

The CDR3 bases are TGTGCCAGCAGCTTGGGGAGGGGGCGGAACACTGAAGCTTTCTTT. Translation gives CASSLGRGRNTEAFF. V is TRBV5-4 and J is TRBJ1-1; 7 bases line up with TRBD1. Trimming cost V 0 bases and J 1 base; bases outside gene matches: 3. Germline CDR1 is SGHNT and CDR2 is YYREEE (reference sequence). CDR3 length equals 15 residues.

This clone was seen a single time. V usage is TRBV7-2 and J usage is TRBJ2-7, with 9 nucleotides matching TRBD1. Germline CDR1 is SGHTA and CDR2 is FQGNSA. The V segment lost 4 bases and the J segment 7 bases; nucleotides outside the gene matches: 5. This CDR3 contains 13 residues. The CDR3 loop reads CASSSQGAGEQYF. DNA of the CDR3: TGTGCCAGCAGCTCACAGGGGGCAGGGGAGCAGTACTTC. The full variable domain, completed using reference TRBV7-2 and TRBJ2-7, is GAGVSQSPSNKVTEKGKDVELRCDPISGHTALYWYRQSLGQGLEFLIYFQGNSAPDKSGLPSDRFSAERTGGSVSTLTIQRTQQEDSAVYLCASSSQGAGEQYFGPGTRLTVT.

V and J are TRBV27 and TRBJ1-2; 7 nucleotides agree with TRBD1. After removal of 2 bases from V and 7 bases from J, the junction contained 4 bases not matched to a gene. Germline V gene sequence: CDR1 MNHEY, CDR2 SMNVEV (reference sequence). The CDR3 has 13 residues. The CDR3 spells CASSLRTGSGYTF. The CDR3 nucleotides read TGTGCCAGCAGTTTAAGGACAGGCAGTGGCTACACCTTC.

The chain uses TRBV19 and TRBJ1-5; tentatively, D is TRBD1 (6 bases). With 0 bases removed from V and 6 bases from J, the gap between germline ends came to 15 bases. The CDR3 covers 16 residues. Germline CDR1 reads LNHDA; CDR2 reads SQIVND (reference sequence). Here the CDR3 DNA reads TGTGCCAGTAGTATAGAAGACAGGTCAGGTTCTCAGCCCCAGCATTTT. This encodes CASSIEDRSGSQPQHF. The full variable domain, its missing parts supplied by reference TRBV19 and TRBJ1-5, is DGGITQSPKYLFRKEGQNVTLSCEQNLNHDAMYWYRQDPGQGLRLIYYSQIVNDFQKGDIAEGYSVSREKKESFPLTVTSAQKNPTAFYLCASSIEDRSGSQPQHFGDGTRLSIL.

This chain joins TRBV7-9 and TRBJ2-5; D is unresolved. V was shortened by 5 bases and J by 2 bases, with 12 bases between the two germline ends. The CDR3 loop spans 14 amino acids. The germline V gene encodes CDR1 SEHNR and CDR2 FQNEAQ (reference sequence). CDR3 loop: CASSRSGRQETQYF. In DNA form, the CDR3 reads TGTGCCAGCAGCAGAAGTGGGCGACAAGAGACCCAGTACTTC.